This entry lists 23 T cell receptor beta chains sequenced from one sample in a study of cytomegalovirus exposure and HLA in healthy donors (dated 2017 in TCRdb). The library relied on the immunoSEQ multiplex PCR assay. The multiplex PCR relied on a mix of 60 forward primers for TCR Vbeta segments and 13 reverse primers for TCR Jbeta segments. Drawn from immuneACCESS, this table holds only the in-frame rearrangements with V and J called that TCRdb kept. Clones are partly lost; checked studies trace under half to an unresolved V gene and leave the rest unexplained. This sample holds approximately 110,000 clones; just under 70% were observed only once. The ten largest account for roughly 10% of the sample. Input material: PBMCs. These receptors originate from a man aged 25-45 years in good health and CMV-seropositive.

The chain combines TRBV19 with TRBJ1-5, with D hard to call. The CDR3 spans 15 residues. CDR1 is LNHDA, CDR2 SQIVND, per germline (reference sequence). V was trimmed by 7 bases and J by 2 bases, leaving 15 bases between them. The CDR3: CASTPGRAGNQPQHF. CDR3 in DNA: TGTGCCAGTACCCCGGGGAGGGCGGGCAATCAGCCCCAGCATTTT.

This sequence joins TRBV29-1 and TRBJ2-1; TRBD2 matches at 14 bases. CDR3 length equals 13 residues. Germline CDR1 SQVTM, CDR2 ANQGSEA. The V segment lost 7 bases and the J segment 6 bases; nucleotides outside the gene matches: 2. The CDR3 DNA sequence: TGCAGCGGGGGGACTAGCGGGAGCAATGAGCAGTTCTTC. Its protein is CSGGTSGSNEQFF.

The rearrangement joins TRBV11-2 to TRBJ1-1, with 8 bases lining up with TRBD1. Germline CDR1 and CDR2: SGHAT and FQNNGV. The CDR3 has 16 residues. J was trimmed by 0 bases and V by 6 bases; bases with no gene match: 9. Written as DNA, the CDR3 is TGTGCCAGCAGTTCTCTCCTGACAGGGGTGAACACTGAAGCTTTCTTT. It yields the protein CASSSLLTGVNTEAFF. Full variable domain (outside the CDR3, taken from reference TRBV11-2 and TRBJ1-1): EAGVAQSPRYKIIEKRQSVAFWCNPISGHATLYWYQQILGQGPKLLIQFQNNGVVDDSQLPKDRFSAERLKGVDSTLKIQPAKLEDSAVYLCASSSLLTGVNTEAFFGQGTRLTVV.

To note about this clone: Sequence at one end of the junction differs from germline and may be a read error. The chain links TRBV11-1 to TRBJ2-4, with 8 bases identical to TRBD2. The CDR3 loop spans 13 amino acids. Germline V lookup: CDR1 SGHAT, CDR2 FQDESV (reference sequence). The CDR3 nucleotides read TGTGCCAGCAGCTCCCGCAGCGGGAGTCAGTTATTTTTC. It yields the protein CASSSRSGSQLFF.

The chain combines TRBV15 with TRBJ2-1; D unresolved. The CDR3 is 14 amino acids. CDR1 is LNHNV and CDR2 is YYDKDF in the germline V gene (reference sequence). The V gene lost 0 bases and the J gene lost 7 bases, with 10 bases spanning the gap. The CDR3 region is CATSRDLSRNEQFF. CDR3 in DNA: TGTGCCACCAGCAGAGACTTATCCAGGAATGAGCAGTTCTTC.

The V call is TRBV2, the J call TRBJ2-2; a weak D match, TRBD1 (6 bases). V was pared by 5 bases and J by 7 bases, with 11 bases between. Germline CDR1 SNHLY, CDR2 FYNNEI. This CDR3 spans 13 amino acids. CDR3 sequence (DNA): TGTGCCAGCAGTACCAGGGGTTTCGGGGAGCTGTTTTTT. Translating gives CASSTRGFGELFF.

The V call is TRBV18, the J call TRBJ1-2; tentatively, D is TRBD1 (5 bases). The CDR3 covers 19 residues. Per germline, CDR1 KGHSH and CDR2 LQKENI. V was trimmed by 0 bases and J by 4 bases, leaving 24 bases between them. For the CDR3, the DNA is TGTGCCAGCTCACCACCGGTCCTTTCGGGAAGGGAGGGACTCTATGGCTACACCTTC. Translation: CASSPPVLSGREGLYGYTF. Full variable domain (rest looked up from reference TRBV18 and TRBJ1-2): NAGVMQNPRHLVRRRGQEARLRCSPMKGHSHVYWYRQLPEEGLKFMVYLQKENIIDESGMPKERFSAEFPKEGPSILRIQQVVRGDSAAYFCASSPPVLSGREGLYGYTFGSGTRLTVV.

The chain combines TRBV7-2 with TRBJ2-3; 9 bases agree with TRBD2. From germline, CDR1 is SGHTA and CDR2 FQGNSA. V dropped 2 bases and J dropped 5; count of bases not matched to a gene: 5. CDR3 length equals 15 residues. CDR3 bases: TGTGCCAGCAGCTTAAGTAGCGGGAGACGAGATACGCAGTATTTT. Translated, it gives CASSLSSGRRDTQYF.

The chain couples TRBV12-5 to TRBJ2-7, with a weak D call TRBD1 (7 bases). Germline lookup yields CDR1 LGHNT and CDR2 FRNRAP. The CDR3 totals 15 residues. With 6 bases removed from V and 5 bases from J, the gap between germline ends came to 20 bases. CDR3 loop: CASGRGTAVWNEQYV. The CDR3 DNA reads TGTGCTAGTGGACGCGGGACAGCGGTTTGGAACGAGCAGTACGTC.

The chain links TRBV5-1 to TRBJ2-7, with 11 bases matching TRBD2. The CDR3 runs to 15 residues. CDR1 SGHRS and CDR2 YFSETQ come from the germline V gene. Germline trimming cut 3 bases from V and 1 base from J; bases unmatched to any gene: 3. The CDR3 spells CASSWGTSGSYEQYF. DNA for the CDR3: TGCGCCAGCAGCTGGGGGACTAGCGGTTCCTACGAGCAGTACTTC.

The chain couples TRBV4-1 to TRBJ1-1; D might be TRBD1 (6 bases). CDR3 length: 15 amino acids. CDR1 MGHRA and CDR2 YSYEKL come from the germline V gene. Trimming cost V 0 bases and J 7 bases, with 15 bases left between them. CDR3 bases: TGCGCCAGCAGCCAAGATCCAGCCAGGGGAGATGAAGCTTTCTTT. This sequence encodes CASSQDPARGDEAFF.

This clone was found a few times. This chain uses TRBV13 with TRBJ1-1; TRBD1 is a possible D gene (6 bases). In germline, CDR1 is PRHDT, CDR2 FYEKMQ (reference sequence). With 3 bases removed from V and 11 bases from J, the gap between germline ends came to 16 bases. The CDR3 spans 13 residues. CDR3 region: CASSFLGGADAFF. The CDR3 DNA reads TGTGCCAGCAGCTTCCTTGGGGGCGCGGACGCTTTCTTT. Full variable domain (remainder filled in from reference TRBV13 and TRBJ1-1): AAGVIQSPRHLIKEKRETATLKCYPIPRHDTVYWYQQGPGQDPQFLISFYEKMQSDKGSIPDRFSAQQFSDYHSELNMSSLELGDSALYFCASSFLGGADAFFGQGTRLTVV.

This clone was seen only a few times. The J gene is TRBJ2-7, the V gene TRBV7-3, with 8 bases aligning to TRBD2. V dropped 3 bases and J dropped 3; count of bases not matched to a gene: 10. The length of the CDR3 is 16 residues. CDR1 and CDR2 from the germline V gene are SGHTA and FQGTGA. In nucleotides, the CDR3 is TGTGCCAGCAGCTTCCGGCGGCGGGGGGTTGGCTACGAGCAGTACTTC. It specifies CASSFRRRGVGYEQYF. Filled out from reference TRBV7-3 and TRBJ2-7, the complete variable domain reads GAGVSQTPSNKVTEKGKYVELRCDPISGHTALYWYRQSLGQGPEFLIYFQGTGAADDSGLPNDRFFAVRPEGSVSTLKIQRTERGDSAVYLCASSFRRRGVGYEQYFGPGTRLTVT.

The count of this clone is one. The V gene is TRBV7-2, the J gene TRBJ1-2, with TRBD1 matching 10 bases. The CDR3 is made up of 17 amino acids. V trimming: 1 base; J trimming: 14 bases; junction bases outside the gene matches: 19. Per the germline V gene, CDR1 is SGHTA and CDR2 is FQGNSA. The CDR3 sequence: CASSLDLVLSKTGGLTF. The CDR3 bases are TGTGCCAGCAGCTTAGATTTGGTACTCTCCAAGACAGGGGGCCTTACCTTC.

This clone was detected only a few times. The rearrangement joins TRBV19 to TRBJ1-2, with 8 bases aligning to TRBD1. The CDR3 has 17 amino acids. V was pared by 6 bases and J by 4 bases, with 16 bases of the junction left unmatched. CDR1 and CDR2 (germline): LNHDA, SQIVND (reference sequence). CDR3 sequence: CASRDMGTGGRIYGYTF. The CDR3 DNA reads as TGTGCCAGTAGAGATATGGGAACAGGGGGTCGGATCTATGGCTACACCTTC.

The sample holds a few counts of this clone. Relative to the germline gene, one junction end is altered; a read error may explain this. The chain employs TRBV6-5 and TRBJ2-6, with a possible D match to TRBD1 (5 bases). CDR1 and CDR2 from the germline V gene are MNHEY and SVGAGI. This CDR3 is 16 amino acids long. Here the CDR3 DNA reads TGTGCCAGCAGTTACTCTTGGCGCTCTGGGGCCAACGGCCTGACTTTC. Amino acid sequence: CASSYSWRSGANGLTF.

This chain links TRBV10-3 with TRBJ2-2, with TRBD2 matching 7 bases. The CDR3 totals 15 residues. CDR1 is ENHRY, CDR2 SYGVKD, per germline. V lost 8 bases to trimming and J lost 1 base; unmatched junction nucleotides: 7. CDR3 sequence: CAIRDGGKNTGELFF. CDR3 nucleotides: TGTGCCATCCGGGACGGGGGGAAGAACACCGGGGAGCTGTTTTTT.

V is TRBV10-3 and J is TRBJ1-2; tentatively, D is TRBD1 (5 bases). The V gene lost 4 bases and the J gene lost 3 bases, with 9 bases spanning the gap. Germline V gene sequence: CDR1 ENHRY, CDR2 SYGVKD. The CDR3 loop spans 13 amino acids. The CDR3 nucleotides read TGTGCCATCAGTGGGGGCGTCGACTATGGCTACACCTTC. Protein product: CAISGGVDYGYTF.

The rearrangement joins TRBV7-2 to TRBJ1-1; 7 bases agree with TRBD1. This CDR3 is 15 amino acids long. CDR1 and CDR2 from the germline V gene are SGHTA and FQGNSA. Trimming took 0 bases from V and 2 from J; bases not matched to a gene: 3. CDR3 coding DNA: TGTGCCAGCAGCTTAGCAGGGGGCCTCAACACTGAAGCTTTCTTT. The encoded protein is CASSLAGGLNTEAFF.

The V gene is TRBV5-1, the J gene TRBJ1-3; 8 bases are shared with TRBD1. Germline V gene sequence: CDR1 SGHRS, CDR2 YFSETQ. This CDR3 spans 15 amino acids. Trimming removed 4 bases from V and 2 bases from J; junction bases left unmatched: 5. The CDR3 DNA reads as TGCGCCAGCAGCGGAACACAGGGGGCTGGAAACACCATATATTTT. It is translated as CASSGTQGAGNTIYF.

The V call is TRBV1, the J call TRBJ1-2; TRBD1, as called in the table, went unchecked against the DNA. TRBV1 is classified as a pseudogene. The CDR3 is 15 amino acids. The CDR3 DNA reads as TGCACCAGCAGAGGGGTTACATCACGCCGATATGGCTACACCTTC. Protein: CTSRGVTSRRYGYTF.

V usage is TRBV14 and J usage is TRBJ1-1, with D possibly TRBD1 on 5 matching bases. The CDR3 contains 17 residues. From germline, CDR1 is SGHDN and CDR2 FVKESK. V was pared by 6 bases and J by 1 base, with 21 bases between. CDR3 amino acids: CASSPMELGHPNTEAFF. In DNA form, the CDR3 reads TGTGCCAGCAGTCCTATGGAGTTAGGACACCCGAACACTGAAGCTTTCTTT.

The gene calls are TRBV7-2 and TRBJ2-1; D may be TRBD1 (6 bases). This CDR3 comprises 16 residues. Germline loops: CDR1 SGHTA, CDR2 FQGNSA. V was clipped by 0 bases and J by 12 bases, with 21 bases between them. CDR3 sequence reads: CASSLAITRQDPSQFF. DNA of the CDR3: TGTGCCAGCAGCTTAGCAATAACCAGACAGGACCCTTCGCAGTTCTTC.